Sequencing of this T cell receptor beta chain was carried out in a study of T-cell reconstitution after alpha-beta-depleted transplantation in children (dated by TCRdb to 2016 to 2018). At the level of the whole study: Using TCR repertoire profiling, the study quantitatively followed how T-cell immune reconstitution unfolded in children after TCRalphabeta/CD19-depleted allogeneic hematopoietic cell transplantation. Study-wide findings and limitations: The frequencies of hyperexpanded clones fell over the following months, and after one year, T-cell counts and TCRbeta diversity were mostly attributed to newly produced T cells. The apparently early recovery of alphabetaT-cell counts about two months after transplant reportedly depended on only several hundred rapidly expanded clones that came from non-depleted graft cells. The high TCRbeta diversity at day 60 in some patients was ascribed to recipient T cells and intrathymic progenitors that had survived conditioning.

The intended sense of this specimen's treatment or condition label: allogeneic hematopoietic cell transplantation with graft depleted of TCRalphabeta T cells and CD19 B cells. Transplant recipients were children who received TCRalphabeta/CD19-depleted allogeneic hematopoietic cell grafts. The library relied on PCR. The instrument given in TCRdb is Illumina HiSeq 2500. To normalize quantification of the TCRbeta repertoire, the TCR libraries were built with molecular barcoding that relied on unique molecular identifiers. TCRdb itself trimmed the public reads at Q25 with fastp, ran MiXCR and retained productive beta chains. One record per CDR3 amino acid sequence lists the most common genes and DNA. This sample is represented by some 300,000 distinct CDR3 sequences; approximately 7.3% of them were singletons. The leading ten clones occupy around 9.8% of the sample. The table lists this clonotype with many counts. Its antigen is unknown. A junction end diverges from the germline sequence, so it may reflect a read error.

Via the germline V gene, CDR1 is MGHRA and CDR2 YSYEKL. The CDR3 has 14 amino acids, counting the end cysteine and phenylalanine. Only the CDR3 portion is preserved as DNA: 42 bases, with reading frame beginning at the first base. The TCR was taken from a female patient aged 2-9 years who had a stem cell transplant for Fanconi anemia, so the T cells may come from the graft donor. The V gene is TRBV4-1 and the J gene is TRBJ2-1, and TRBD2 matches 8 of the central bases. The sample here was peripheral blood, taken 360 days after TCRalphabeta/CD19-depleted stem cell transplant. This receptor carries the CDR3 CASTRTSTKNEQFF. The DNA is TGCGCAAGCACCAGGACTAGCACCAAGAATGAGCAGTTCTTC.